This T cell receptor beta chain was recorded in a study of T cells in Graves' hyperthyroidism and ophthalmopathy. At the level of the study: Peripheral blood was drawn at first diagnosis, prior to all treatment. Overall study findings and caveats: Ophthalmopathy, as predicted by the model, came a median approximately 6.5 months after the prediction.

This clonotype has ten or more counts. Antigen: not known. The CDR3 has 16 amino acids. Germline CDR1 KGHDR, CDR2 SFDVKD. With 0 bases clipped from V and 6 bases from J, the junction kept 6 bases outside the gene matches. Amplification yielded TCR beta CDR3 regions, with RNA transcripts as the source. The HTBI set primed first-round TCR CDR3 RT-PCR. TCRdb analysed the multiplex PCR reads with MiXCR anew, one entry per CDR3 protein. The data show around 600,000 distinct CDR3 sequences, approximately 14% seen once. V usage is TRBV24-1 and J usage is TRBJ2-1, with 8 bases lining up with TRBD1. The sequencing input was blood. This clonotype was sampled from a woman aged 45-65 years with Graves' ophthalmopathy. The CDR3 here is CATSDLGQGIGNEQFF. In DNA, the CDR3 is TGTGCCACCAGTGATTTGGGACAGGGAATCGGCAATGAGCAGTTCTTC.